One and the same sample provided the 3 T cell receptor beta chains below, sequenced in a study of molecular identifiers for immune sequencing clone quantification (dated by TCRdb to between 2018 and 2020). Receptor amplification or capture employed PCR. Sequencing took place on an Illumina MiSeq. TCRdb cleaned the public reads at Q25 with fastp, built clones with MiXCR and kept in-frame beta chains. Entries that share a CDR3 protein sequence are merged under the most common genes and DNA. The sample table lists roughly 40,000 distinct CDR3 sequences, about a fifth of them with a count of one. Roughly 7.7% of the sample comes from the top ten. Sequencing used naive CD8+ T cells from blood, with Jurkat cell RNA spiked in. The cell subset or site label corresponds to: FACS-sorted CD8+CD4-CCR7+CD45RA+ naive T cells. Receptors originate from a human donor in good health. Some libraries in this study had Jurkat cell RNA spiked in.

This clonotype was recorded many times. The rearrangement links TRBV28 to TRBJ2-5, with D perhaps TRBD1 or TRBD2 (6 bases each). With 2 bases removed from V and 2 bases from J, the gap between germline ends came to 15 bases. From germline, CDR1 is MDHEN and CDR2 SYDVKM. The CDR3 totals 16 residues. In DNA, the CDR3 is TGTGCCAGCAGTTTAGGCGGGACACACATTCAAGAGACCCAGTACTTC. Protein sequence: CASSLGGTHIQETQYF.

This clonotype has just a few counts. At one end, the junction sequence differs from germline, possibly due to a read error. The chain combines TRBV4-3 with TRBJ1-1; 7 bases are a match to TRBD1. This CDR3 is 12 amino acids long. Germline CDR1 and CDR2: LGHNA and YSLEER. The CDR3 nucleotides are TGCGCCAGCAGCCAAGATTCTGACAGGGTACTCTTT. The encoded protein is CASSQDSDRVLF.

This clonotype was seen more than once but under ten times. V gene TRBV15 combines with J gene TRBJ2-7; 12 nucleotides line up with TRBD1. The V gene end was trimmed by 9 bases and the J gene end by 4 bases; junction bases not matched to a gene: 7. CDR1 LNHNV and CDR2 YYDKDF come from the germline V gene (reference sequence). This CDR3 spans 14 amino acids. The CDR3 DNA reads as TGTGCCACTGATCCGGGACAGGGGGCGTACGAGCAGTACTTC. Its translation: CATDPGQGAYEQYF.